The clone carrying this T cell receptor (beta chain) was seen many times. The data were taken from a study of regulatory T cells in long-lasting Graves disease. Libraries of TCR beta came from iRepertoire HTBI primers plus Arm-PCR of CDR3 regions. TCRdb itself ran the multiplex PCR reads through MiXCR, one entry per CDR3 protein. The top ten clones hold around 12% of a sample with about 610,000 distinct CDR3 sequences, 16% of them seen once. This CDR3 comprises 15 residues. Germline-derived CDR1 and CDR2 are DFQATT and SNEGSKA (reference sequence). The junction had 16 bases not matched to a gene; V was cut back by 5 bases and J by 6 bases. The sample's time point: newly diagnosed GD, antithyroid drugs for less than 3 months. TCR sequences were obtained from RNA taken from PBMCs. The same sample was also used in a study of T cells in Graves' hyperthyroidism and ophthalmopathy.

This receptor was identified in a young man with Graves disease. The gene calls are TRBV20-1 and TRBJ2-7; 7 bases align to TRBD1. Sequenced material: peripheral blood mononuclear cells (PBMCs), taken at new diagnosis, from a patient treated with antithyroid drugs. The CDR3 DNA follows: TGCAGTGCTTCCTCCGGGACAGAATTCTCATCCGAGCAGTACTTC. Protein product: CSASSGTEFSSEQYF.